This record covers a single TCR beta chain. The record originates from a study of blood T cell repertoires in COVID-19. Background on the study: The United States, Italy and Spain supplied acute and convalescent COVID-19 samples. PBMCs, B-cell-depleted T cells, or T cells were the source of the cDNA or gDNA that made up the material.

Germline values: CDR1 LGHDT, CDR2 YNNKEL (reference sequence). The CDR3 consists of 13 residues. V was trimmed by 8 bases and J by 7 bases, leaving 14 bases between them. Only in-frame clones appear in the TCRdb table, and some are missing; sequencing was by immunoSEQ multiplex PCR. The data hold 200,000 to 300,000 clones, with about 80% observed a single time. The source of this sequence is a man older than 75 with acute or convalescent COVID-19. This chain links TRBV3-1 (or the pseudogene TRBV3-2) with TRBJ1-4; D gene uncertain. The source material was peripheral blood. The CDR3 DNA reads TGTGCCAGCGGCGGCGGGTCGGGTGAAAAACTGTTTTTT. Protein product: CASGGGSGEKLFF.